The entry below describes one TCR beta chain. Its antigen is currently unknown. This specimen belongs to a study of OX40 agonist ivuxolimab in advanced cancers. Study-level information: Hepatocellular carcinoma, melanoma, renal cell or head and neck cancer was diagnosed in the dose-escalation patients. General observations from the study: CD8+ T cells (on average) carried more expanded clones than CD4+ T cells.

Samples were taken at baseline and on day 1 of cycles 4 and 7. The germline V gene has CDR1 SEHNR and CDR2 FQNEAQ (reference sequence). The V end was cut by 1 base, the J end by 5 bases, with 9 bases between. CDR3 length: 14 amino acids. The assay was immunoSEQ multiplex PCR, and TCRdb's table has in-frame clones only and misses some. The profile shows about 13,000 clones, approximately 80% of them singletons. Sequencing was performed on CD4+ or CD8+ T cells sorted from blood, taken in a trial of the OX40 agonist ivuxolimab. The V and J genes are TRBV7-9 and TRBJ2-1, with D perhaps TRBD1 or TRBD2 (6 bases each). This clonotype originated in an adult with an advanced solid tumor such as melanoma, head and neck, liver or kidney cancer. The DNA of the CDR3 is TGTGCCAGCAGCTTAGTAAGGGGGGACAATGAGCAGTTCTTC. Translation: CASSLVRGDNEQFF.